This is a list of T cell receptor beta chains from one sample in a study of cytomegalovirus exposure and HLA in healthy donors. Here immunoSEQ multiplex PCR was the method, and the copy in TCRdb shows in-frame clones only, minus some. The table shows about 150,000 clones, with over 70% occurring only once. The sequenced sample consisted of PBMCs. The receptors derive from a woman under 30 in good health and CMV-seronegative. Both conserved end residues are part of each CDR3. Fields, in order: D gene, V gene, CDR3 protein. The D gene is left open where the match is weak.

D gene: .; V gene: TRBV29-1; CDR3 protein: CSVEEDRSNTEAFF
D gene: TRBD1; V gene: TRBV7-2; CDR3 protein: CASSLGTGRTEAFF
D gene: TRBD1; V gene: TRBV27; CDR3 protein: CASTRFGTGVPPNEKLFF
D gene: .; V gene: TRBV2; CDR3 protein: CASSLTDVSYEQYF
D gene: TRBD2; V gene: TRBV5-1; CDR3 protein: CASSLPLRGGADEQFF
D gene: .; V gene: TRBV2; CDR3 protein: CASSYTYEQYF
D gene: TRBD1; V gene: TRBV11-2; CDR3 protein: CASSSDRRYGYTF
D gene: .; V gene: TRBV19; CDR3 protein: CASQLGTQNSPLHF
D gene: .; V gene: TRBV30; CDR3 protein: CAWKLQGNYGYTF
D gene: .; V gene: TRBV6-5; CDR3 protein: CASSYLDNSYEQYF
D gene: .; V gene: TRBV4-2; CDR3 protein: CASSQDLAVQGFSTNEKLFF
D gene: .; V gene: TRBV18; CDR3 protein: CASSPGRTYEAFF
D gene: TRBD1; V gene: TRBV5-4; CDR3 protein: CASSLGGGLTNEKLFF
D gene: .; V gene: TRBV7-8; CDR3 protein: CASRGRGLTNYGYTF
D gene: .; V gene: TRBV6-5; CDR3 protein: CASSYSPGGGEKLFF
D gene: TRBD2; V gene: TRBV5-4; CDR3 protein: CASRPTSGGPHSTQYF
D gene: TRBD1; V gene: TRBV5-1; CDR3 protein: CASSFQGAANEKLFF
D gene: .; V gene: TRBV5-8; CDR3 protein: CASSLDGSGANGLTF
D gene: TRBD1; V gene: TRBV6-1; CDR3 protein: CASSAGTGYYEQYF
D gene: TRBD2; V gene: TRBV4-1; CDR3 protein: CASSQDGLASDTQYF
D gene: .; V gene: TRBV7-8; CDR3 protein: CASSLWSSGSTDTQYF
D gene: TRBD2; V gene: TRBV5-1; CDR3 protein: CASSTSGTNTGELFF
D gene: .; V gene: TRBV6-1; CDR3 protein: CASSEAPTGIYEQYF
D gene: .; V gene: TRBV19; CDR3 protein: CASSTTGNMNTEAFF
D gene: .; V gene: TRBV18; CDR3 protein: CASSLRTQITEAFF
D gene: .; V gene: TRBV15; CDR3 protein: CATSSTGYTEAFF
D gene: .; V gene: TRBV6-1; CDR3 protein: CASSESRNYGYTF
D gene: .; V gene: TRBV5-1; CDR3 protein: CASSLSLGGVCDF
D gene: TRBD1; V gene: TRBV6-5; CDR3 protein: CASSYTTGMNTEAFF
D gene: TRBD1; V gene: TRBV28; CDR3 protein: CASSWYGQGASNF
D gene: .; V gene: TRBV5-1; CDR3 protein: CASSPEVGQTYGYTF
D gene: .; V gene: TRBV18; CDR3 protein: CASQQPGHLAKNIQYF
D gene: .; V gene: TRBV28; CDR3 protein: CASSLTNRVYEQYF
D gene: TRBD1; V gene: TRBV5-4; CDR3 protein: CASSLPAGTVATGELFF
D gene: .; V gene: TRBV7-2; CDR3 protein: CASSLEPLAAWNGYTF
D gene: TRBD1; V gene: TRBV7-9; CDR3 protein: CSSSFFEGANTEAFF
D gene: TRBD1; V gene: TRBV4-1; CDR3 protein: CASRTQGAGQPQHF
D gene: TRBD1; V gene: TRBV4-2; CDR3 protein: CASSQETGGNYGYTF
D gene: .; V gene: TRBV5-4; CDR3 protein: CASSSSGTSYEQYF
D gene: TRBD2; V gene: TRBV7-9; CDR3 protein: CASSLLAGTTDTQYF
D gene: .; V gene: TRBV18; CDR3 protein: CASSPPAGIGGYTF